This record concerns one T cell receptor (beta chain) sequence. V lost 6 bases to trimming and J lost 6 bases; unmatched junction nucleotides: 9. CDR1 LNHDA and CDR2 SQIVND come from the germline V gene (reference sequence). This CDR3 comprises 15 residues. Authors' processing steps: By means of reference gene primer amplification, nucleated cell counts were estimated. TCRdb's table, derived via immunoSEQ multiplex PCR, lists solely in-frame clones and lacks some. V, J and clone size were drawn from that table, and D and trimming were deduced from the DNA. The repertoire has about 110,000 clones, 85% to 90% of them found once; the top ten carry less than 40%. This sample is part of a study of blood T cell repertoires in COVID-19. Study context: Samples taken during acute and convalescent COVID-19 were collected in the United States, Italy and Spain. In each case, the material was cDNA or gDNA derived from T cells, B-cell-depleted T cells, or PBMCs.

Sequencing input: peripheral blood. The chain employs TRBV19 and TRBJ1-5; 9 bases map to TRBD1. The receptor comes from a woman of 80 years or more with acute or convalescent COVID-19. CDR3 sequence (DNA): TGTGCCAGTAGGGGGGACAGGGTTGAGGGTCAGCCCCAGCATTTT. It is translated as CASRGDRVEGQPQHF.